Listed below are T cell receptor beta chains from one sample, sequenced in a study of cytomegalovirus exposure and HLA in healthy donors. Method: immunoSEQ multiplex PCR; TCRdb's copy keeps in-frame clones and lacks some. The repertoire consists of roughly 76,000 clones, with 86% occurring once and the leading ten covering 1.5% to 2%. The sample taken for sequencing was PBMCs. The source is a young woman in good health and CMV-seronegative. CDR3s include the opening cysteine and the closing phenylalanine or tryptophan. Fields, in order: J gene, clone size, D gene, V gene, CDR3 protein, CDR3 DNA. A D gene is named only where the DNA matches it firmly. Clone size is not always given. Where it is, it says once, few, many or a class for expanded clones.

J gene: TRBJ2-1; clone size: NA; D gene: NA; V gene: TRBV7-9; CDR3 protein: CASRDLTVVNEQFF; CDR3 DNA: TGTGCCAGCAGGGACTTAACGGTCGTCAATGAGCAGTTCTTC
J gene: TRBJ2-1; clone size: few; D gene: NA; V gene: TRBV6-4; CDR3 protein: CASSDVSGSSYNEQFF; CDR3 DNA: TGTGCCAGCAGTGACGTTAGCGGTAGCTCCTACAATGAGCAGTTCTTC
J gene: TRBJ1-5; clone size: NA; D gene: TRBD1; V gene: TRBV29-1; CDR3 protein: CSVYDRDQPQHF; CDR3 DNA: TGCAGCGTTTATGACAGGGATCAGCCCCAGCATTTT
J gene: TRBJ2-7; clone size: few; D gene: NA; V gene: TRBV2; CDR3 protein: CASSELIRGVDEQYF; CDR3 DNA: TGTGCCAGCAGTGAACTCATCAGGGGAGTGGACGAGCAGTACTTC
J gene: TRBJ2-5; clone size: NA; D gene: TRBD2; V gene: TRBV5-1; CDR3 protein: CASSSSSGSLQETQYF; CDR3 DNA: TGCGCCAGCAGTTCTTCTAGCGGGAGCCTTCAAGAGACCCAGTACTTC
J gene: TRBJ1-5; clone size: NA; D gene: TRBD1; V gene: TRBV5-1; CDR3 protein: CASSPTGGDQPQHF; CDR3 DNA: TGCGCCAGCAGCCCGACAGGGGGGGATCAGCCCCAGCATTTT
J gene: TRBJ2-3; clone size: NA; D gene: TRBD2; V gene: TRBV4-2; CDR3 protein: CASSQGASGFNTQYF; CDR3 DNA: TGTGCCAGCAGCCAAGGAGCTAGCGGGTTTAATACGCAGTATTTT
J gene: TRBJ1-1; clone size: few; D gene: NA; V gene: TRBV7-9; CDR3 protein: CASSARESAEAFF; CDR3 DNA: TGTGCCAGCAGCGCGAGGGAGTCGGCTGAAGCTTTCTTT
J gene: TRBJ2-7; clone size: NA; D gene: NA; V gene: TRBV11-3; CDR3 protein: CASSGAAEGGEQYF; CDR3 DNA: TGTGCCAGCAGCGGGGCAGCGGAAGGGGGCGAGCAGTACTTC
J gene: TRBJ2-5; clone size: NA; D gene: TRBD2; V gene: TRBV7-3; CDR3 protein: CASSLWGPSGSETQYF; CDR3 DNA: TGTGCCAGCAGCCTCTGGGGCCCTAGCGGGAGCGAGACCCAGTACTTC
J gene: TRBJ2-1; clone size: NA; D gene: TRBD2; V gene: TRBV4-2; CDR3 protein: CASSQGAGGPHNEQFF; CDR3 DNA: TGTGCCAGCAGCCAAGGAGCGGGAGGGCCTCACAATGAGCAGTTCTTC
J gene: TRBJ1-5; clone size: NA; D gene: NA; V gene: TRBV21-1; CDR3 protein: CASIDAAGQSNQPQHF; CDR3 DNA: TGTGCCAGCATCGACGCAGCGGGGCAGAGCAATCAGCCCCAGCATTTT
J gene: TRBJ1-2; clone size: NA; D gene: NA; V gene: TRBV2; CDR3 protein: CASSEGTGFNYGYTF; CDR3 DNA: TGTGCCAGCAGTGAAGGTACAGGGTTTAACTATGGCTACACCTTC
J gene: TRBJ2-3; clone size: few; D gene: TRBD2; V gene: TRBV7-3; CDR3 protein: CASSFSGSTDTQYF; CDR3 DNA: TGTGCCAGCAGCTTTAGCGGGAGCACAGATACGCAGTATTTT
J gene: TRBJ2-7; clone size: NA; D gene: NA; V gene: TRBV7-2; CDR3 protein: CASSLSASGEPSYEQYF; CDR3 DNA: TGTGCCAGCAGCTTATCGGCATCAGGGGAGCCCTCCTACGAGCAGTACTTC
J gene: TRBJ1-6; clone size: NA; D gene: NA; V gene: TRBV5-4; CDR3 protein: CASSLVRDSPLHF; CDR3 DNA: TGTGCCAGCAGCTTGGTGCGTGATTCACCCCTCCACTTT
J gene: TRBJ1-2; clone size: NA; D gene: TRBD1; V gene: TRBV7-2; CDR3 protein: CASSPRQGRNGYTF; CDR3 DNA: TGTGCCAGCAGCCCCCGACAGGGGAGGAATGGCTACACCTTC
J gene: TRBJ2-2; clone size: NA; D gene: NA; V gene: TRBV5-6; CDR3 protein: CASSLGVPGFTGELFF; CDR3 DNA: TGTGCCAGCAGCTTGGGGGTTCCGGGTTTTACCGGGGAGCTGTTTTTT
J gene: TRBJ2-7; clone size: NA; D gene: NA; V gene: TRBV2; CDR3 protein: CASRWRLNLYEQYF; CDR3 DNA: TGTGCCAGCAGGTGGCGACTAAACCTCTACGAGCAGTACTTC
J gene: TRBJ2-5; clone size: NA; D gene: TRBD2; V gene: TRBV7-6; CDR3 protein: CASSSISGRQETQYF; CDR3 DNA: TGTGCCAGCAGCTCTATCAGCGGGAGGCAAGAGACCCAGTACTTC
J gene: TRBJ2-7; clone size: NA; D gene: TRBD1; V gene: TRBV5-1; CDR3 protein: CASSLEDRAGEQYF; CDR3 DNA: TGCGCCAGCAGCTTGGAGGACAGGGCGGGCGAGCAGTACTTC
J gene: TRBJ2-7; clone size: NA; D gene: NA; V gene: TRBV7-3; CDR3 protein: CASSLTQNTYEQYF; CDR3 DNA: TGTGCCAGCAGCTTAACACAGAATACCTACGAGCAGTACTTC
J gene: TRBJ1-1; clone size: few; D gene: NA; V gene: TRBV6-1; CDR3 protein: CASSVGGTNTEAFF; CDR3 DNA: TGTGCCAGCAGTGTTGGAGGTACTAACACTGAAGCTTTCTTT
J gene: TRBJ2-1; clone size: NA; D gene: NA; V gene: TRBV28; CDR3 protein: CASSQMETTYNEQFF; CDR3 DNA: TGTGCCAGCAGTCAGATGGAGACCACCTACAATGAGCAGTTCTTC
J gene: TRBJ1-2; clone size: NA; D gene: TRBD1; V gene: TRBV6-5; CDR3 protein: CASSYDDRGGYTF; CDR3 DNA: TGTGCCAGCAGTTACGACGACAGGGGAGGCTACACCTTC
J gene: TRBJ1-3; clone size: few; D gene: NA; V gene: TRBV5-6; CDR3 protein: CASSLTGLAGNTIYF; CDR3 DNA: TGTGCCAGCAGCTTGACGGGACTGGCTGGAAACACCATATATTTT
J gene: TRBJ2-7; clone size: NA; D gene: NA; V gene: TRBV4-3; CDR3 protein: CASSQTRTVSYEQYF; CDR3 DNA: TGCGCCAGCAGCCAAACCCGGACAGTCTCCTACGAGCAGTACTTC
J gene: TRBJ2-1; clone size: once; D gene: TRBD2; V gene: TRBV5-6; CDR3 protein: CASSFSSGRDYNEQFF; CDR3 DNA: TGTGCCAGCAGCTTCAGTAGCGGGAGGGATTACAATGAGCAGTTCTTC
J gene: TRBJ2-3; clone size: NA; D gene: TRBD1; V gene: TRBV28; CDR3 protein: CAIIRQGESTDTQYF; CDR3 DNA: TGTGCCATAATACGACAGGGTGAAAGCACAGATACGCAGTATTTT
J gene: TRBJ1-1; clone size: NA; D gene: NA; V gene: TRBV20-1; CDR3 protein: CSARGGTEAFF; CDR3 DNA: TGCAGTGCTCGCGGCGGAACTGAAGCTTTCTTT
J gene: TRBJ2-7; clone size: NA; D gene: NA; V gene: TRBV13; CDR3 protein: CASSGEGHDSYEQYF; CDR3 DNA: TGTGCCAGCAGCGGCGAGGGACACGACTCCTACGAGCAGTACTTC
J gene: TRBJ1-5; clone size: NA; D gene: NA; V gene: TRBV2; CDR3 protein: CASSDEYGGNQPQHF; CDR3 DNA: TGTGCCAGCAGTGATGAATACGGGGGAAATCAGCCCCAGCATTTT
J gene: TRBJ1-5; clone size: NA; D gene: NA; V gene: TRBV5-8; CDR3 protein: CASEGGDQPQHF; CDR3 DNA: TGTGCCAGCGAGGGGGGGGATCAGCCCCAGCATTTT
J gene: TRBJ2-7; clone size: NA; D gene: NA; V gene: TRBV6-5; CDR3 protein: CASSYSLSDEQYF; CDR3 DNA: TGTGCCAGCAGTTACTCCCTGTCGGACGAGCAGTACTTC
J gene: TRBJ2-1; clone size: NA; D gene: NA; V gene: TRBV1; CDR3 protein: CTSSTRGLVGYEQFF; CDR3 DNA: TGCACCAGCAGCACCCGGGGACTAGTAGGGTATGAGCAGTTCTTC
J gene: TRBJ1-2; clone size: NA; D gene: TRBD1; V gene: TRBV19; CDR3 protein: CASSVDREGGYTF; CDR3 DNA: TGTGCCAGTAGTGTGGACAGGGAGGGTGGCTACACCTTC
J gene: TRBJ2-1; clone size: NA; D gene: TRBD2; V gene: TRBV27; CDR3 protein: CASSLLAGATNEQFF; CDR3 DNA: TGTGCCAGCAGTTTATTGGCGGGAGCGACAAATGAGCAGTTCTTC
J gene: TRBJ2-7; clone size: NA; D gene: NA; V gene: TRBV11-3; CDR3 protein: CASSQRSLSLSYEQYF; CDR3 DNA: TGTGCCAGCAGCCAACGGTCTCTGTCACTCTCCTACGAGCAGTACTTC
J gene: TRBJ2-5; clone size: NA; D gene: NA; V gene: TRBV11-3; CDR3 protein: CASSADGQKETQYF; CDR3 DNA: TGTGCCAGCAGCGCGGACGGACAGAAAGAGACCCAGTACTTC
J gene: TRBJ1-5; clone size: NA; D gene: NA; V gene: TRBV28; CDR3 protein: CASSLLGRGSQPQHF; CDR3 DNA: TGTGCCAGCAGTTTATTGGGCAGGGGAAGTCAGCCCCAGCATTTT
J gene: TRBJ2-1; clone size: few; D gene: NA; V gene: TRBV6-5; CDR3 protein: CASPHRAHHDEQFF; CDR3 DNA: TGTGCCAGCCCCCACAGGGCCCACCACGATGAGCAGTTCTTC
J gene: TRBJ2-1; clone size: NA; D gene: NA; V gene: TRBV19; CDR3 protein: CASSILGAEQFF; CDR3 DNA: TGTGCCAGTAGTATTTTGGGGGCTGAGCAGTTCTTC
J gene: TRBJ2-7; clone size: NA; D gene: TRBD2; V gene: TRBV19; CDR3 protein: CASSIGTNSYEQYF; CDR3 DNA: TGTGCCAGTAGTATCGGGACTAACTCCTACGAGCAGTACTTC
J gene: TRBJ2-5; clone size: NA; D gene: TRBD1; V gene: TRBV9; CDR3 protein: CASSYRPGQGRARETQYF; CDR3 DNA: TGTGCCAGCAGCTACCGCCCCGGACAGGGCAGGGCTCGGGAGACCCAGTACTTC
J gene: TRBJ2-6; clone size: NA; D gene: NA; V gene: TRBV19; CDR3 protein: CASSFQSSGANVLTF; CDR3 DNA: TGTGCCAGTAGTTTTCAGTCCTCTGGGGCCAACGTCCTGACTTTC
J gene: TRBJ2-7; clone size: NA; D gene: TRBD2; V gene: TRBV7-2; CDR3 protein: CASSLDSGRLISYEQYF; CDR3 DNA: TGTGCCAGCAGCTTAGATAGCGGGAGACTCATCTCCTACGAGCAGTACTTC
J gene: TRBJ1-1; clone size: NA; D gene: NA; V gene: TRBV19; CDR3 protein: CASSMGRLTEAFF; CDR3 DNA: TGTGCCAGTAGTATGGGCCGCCTCACTGAAGCTTTCTTT
J gene: TRBJ2-7; clone size: NA; D gene: NA; V gene: TRBV4-2; CDR3 protein: CASSRARGDEQYF; CDR3 DNA: TGTGCCAGCAGCCGGGCTCGCGGGGACGAGCAGTACTTC
J gene: TRBJ2-1; clone size: NA; D gene: TRBD1; V gene: TRBV5-1; CDR3 protein: CASEELPGQGSEQFF; CDR3 DNA: TGCGCCAGCGAGGAACTGCCGGGACAGGGAAGTGAGCAGTTCTTC
J gene: TRBJ2-2; clone size: NA; D gene: TRBD2; V gene: TRBV7-3; CDR3 protein: CASSPGGTNTGELFF; CDR3 DNA: TGTGCCAGCAGCCCGGGGGGGACCAACACCGGGGAGCTGTTTTTT
J gene: TRBJ2-7; clone size: NA; D gene: NA; V gene: TRBV7-9; CDR3 protein: CASSSNTGPYEQYF; CDR3 DNA: TGTGCCAGCAGCTCCAATACAGGGCCCTACGAGCAGTACTTC
J gene: TRBJ1-5; clone size: NA; D gene: TRBD1; V gene: TRBV6-5; CDR3 protein: CASRTGEHQPQHF; CDR3 DNA: TGTGCCAGCAGGACAGGGGAGCATCAGCCCCAGCATTTT
J gene: TRBJ2-1; clone size: NA; D gene: NA; V gene: TRBV7-9; CDR3 protein: CASSPRGRGGNEQFF; CDR3 DNA: TGTGCCAGCAGCCCGCGAGGTCGCGGTGGGAATGAGCAGTTCTTC
J gene: TRBJ2-5; clone size: NA; D gene: TRBD1; V gene: TRBV11-2; CDR3 protein: CASSLVRGGEQETQYF; CDR3 DNA: TGTGCCAGCAGCTTAGTCAGAGGGGGCGAACAAGAGACCCAGTACTTC